These T cell receptor beta chains were read from a single sample in a study of beta chain features in type 1 diabetes. The repertoire was sequenced with immunoSEQ multiplex PCR; TCRdb's copy has only in-frame clones and lacks some. The table shows 900,000 or so clones, with roughly a sixth occurring only once. Sequencing was done on a sample of naive CD4+ T cells from blood. These receptors were obtained from a woman aged 18-29 years in good health. Each CDR3 is given with its conserved first and last residue.

TRBV7-2,TRBJ2-6,CASSLGAYSGANVLTF
TRBV28,TRBJ1-4,CASGVRGEKLFF
TRBV2,TRBJ2-1,CASSERGLAAYNEQFF
TRBV7-8,TRBJ1-1,CATRRNTEAFF
TRBV16,TRBJ2-1,CASSHHRVVEQFF
TRBV25-1,TRBJ1-3,CASRQGAGNTIYF
TRBV4-2,TRBJ2-7,CASSQDLSGSAEQYF
TRBV5-6,TRBJ1-2,CASSLVNYGYTF
TRBV10-3,TRBJ2-7,CAISGSGYEQYF
TRBV7-2,TRBJ1-4,CASSPQGTTNEKLFF
TRBV7-2,TRBJ1-1,CASSLAARGRTEAFF
TRBV21-1,TRBJ2-5,CASSAPGQGAKKSQETQYF
TRBV11-3,TRBJ2-1,CASSLDGLGEQFF
TRBV7-9,TRBJ1-4,CASSFLTGIHEKLFF
TRBV7-3,TRBJ2-7,CASSLYVGGSYEQYF
TRBV2,TRBJ2-3,CASSEGLAGVDTQYF
TRBV15,TRBJ2-1,CATSINGQGDEQFF
TRBV7-9,TRBJ1-2,CASSYRLTENYGYTF
TRBV7-2,TRBJ2-7,CASSLVAGPAYEQYF
TRBV6-6,TRBJ2-1,CASRRGGSYNEQFF
TRBV18,TRBJ2-7,CASSQSQGVGNEQYF
TRBV5-6,TRBJ2-5,CASSLGPQETQYF
TRBV9,TRBJ2-1,CASSVESQRNEQFF
TRBV18,TRBJ2-7,CASSPPSYVYEQYF
TRBV11-2,TRBJ2-2,CASSLYRTATGELFF
TRBV4-2,TRBJ2-4,CASSYQRGNIQYF
TRBV6-6,TRBJ1-2,CASSHRGTYTF
TRBV9,TRBJ2-2,CASSVASSPTRGGELFF
TRBV2,TRBJ2-3,CASARGSADTQYF
TRBV19,TRBJ1-2,CASSIDRLYGYTF
TRBV7-2,TRBJ2-7,CASSLGVRAGRWEQYF
TRBV2,TRBJ1-5,CASSEAGRRQPQHF
TRBV5-1,TRBJ2-3,CASSLASSGTGTDTQYF
TRBV28,TRBJ2-1,CASSSPGEPYNEQFF
TRBV5-6,.,CASSLDISYEQYF
TRBV19,TRBJ1-2,CASSTSASANYGYTF
TRBV11-3,TRBJ2-2,CASSQGAGELFF
TRBV2,TRBJ2-2,CASSDRQRWRTGELFF
TRBV7-9,TRBJ1-1,CASSHRTENTEAFF
TRBV7-9,TRBJ2-5,CASSPSGTPQETQYF
TRBV4-3,TRBJ2-2,CASSMVPRNTGELFF
TRBV18,TRBJ2-1,CASSPKVNSVEKNEQFF
TRBV5-4,TRBJ2-7,CASSLAGGNYEQYF
TRBV5-4,TRBJ2-1,CACSQGQGAYNEQFF
TRBV4-1,TRBJ2-7,CASSQDPTGHLSYEQYF
TRBV20-1,TRBJ1-1,CSAAPQTEAFF
TRBV7-6,TRBJ2-5,CASSLFASGRATGETQYF
TRBV7-2,TRBJ2-1,CASSFSGIYNEQFF
TRBV7-6,TRBJ2-2,CASSLAASGLTGELFF
TRBV10-3,TRBJ1-5,CAISSGDSNQPQHF
TRBV25-1,TRBJ2-3,CASSEWGLAGGSTQYF
TRBV6-6,TRBJ1-1,CASSYSGVPEAFF
TRBV19,TRBJ1-2,CASSRGEGLDGYTF
TRBV2,TRBJ2-5,CASSAQGLSTETQYF
TRBV4-3,TRBJ1-4,CASSQGAGIEKLFF
TRBV9,TRBJ2-7,CASSVATGVGTYEQYF